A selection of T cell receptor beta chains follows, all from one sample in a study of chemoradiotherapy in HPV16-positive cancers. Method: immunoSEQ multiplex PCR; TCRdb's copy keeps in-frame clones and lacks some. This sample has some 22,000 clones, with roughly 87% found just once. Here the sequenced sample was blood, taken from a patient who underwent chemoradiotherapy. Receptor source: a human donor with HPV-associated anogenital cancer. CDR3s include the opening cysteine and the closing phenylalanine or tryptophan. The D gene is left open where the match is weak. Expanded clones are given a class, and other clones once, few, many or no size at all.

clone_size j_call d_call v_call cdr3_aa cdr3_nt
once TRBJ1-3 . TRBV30 CAWSVWAARGTIYF TGTGCCTGGAGTGTATGGGCCGCTCGGGGCACCATATATTTT
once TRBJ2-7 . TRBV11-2 CASSSPVAGTYEQYF TGTGCCAGCAGCTCGCCAGTTGCGGGAACCTACGAGCAGTACTTC
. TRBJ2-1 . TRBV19 CASSASLAIQKQFF TGTGCCAGTAGTGCCTCACTAGCAATCCAGAAGCAGTTCTTC
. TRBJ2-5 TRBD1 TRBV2 CAWNLGQRQETQYF TGTGCCTGGAACCTGGGACAGCGCCAAGAGACCCAGTACTTC
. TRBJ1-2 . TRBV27 CASSLSPPGGTDGYTF TGTGCCAGCAGTTTATCCCCCCCGGGGGGGACGGATGGCTACACCTTC
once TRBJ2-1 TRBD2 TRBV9 CASSVPLAGGSNEQFF TGTGCCAGCAGCGTACCCCTGGCGGGAGGAAGCAATGAGCAGTTCTTC
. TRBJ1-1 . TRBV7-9 CASRPSGGPEAFF TGTGCCAGCAGACCTAGCGGGGGCCCTGAAGCTTTCTTT
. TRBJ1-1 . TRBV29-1 CSVVGGVAEAFF TGCAGCGTTGTTGGGGGAGTGGCTGAAGCTTTCTTT
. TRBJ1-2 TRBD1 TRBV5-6 CASSLEWARDRGTYGYTF TGTGCCAGCAGCTTGGAATGGGCTCGGGACAGGGGGACCTATGGCTACACCTTC
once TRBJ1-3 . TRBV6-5 CASSSHFSGNTIYF TGTGCCAGCAGTTCCCATTTCTCTGGAAACACCATATATTTT
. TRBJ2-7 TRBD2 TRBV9 CASSTTSAYYEQYF TGTGCCAGCAGCACGACTAGCGCGTACTACGAGCAGTACTTC
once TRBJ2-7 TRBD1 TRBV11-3 CASSLKGQGTVEQYF TGTGCCAGCAGCTTAAAGGGACAGGGGACCGTCGAGCAGTACTTC
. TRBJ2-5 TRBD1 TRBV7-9 CASSGGTGAEQETQYF TGTGCCAGCAGCGGGGGGACAGGGGCTGAGCAAGAGACCCAGTACTTC
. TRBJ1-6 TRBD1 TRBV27 CASNQQGLHLNSPLHF TGTGCCAGCAACCAACAGGGGCTCCACCTGAATTCACCCCTCCACTTT
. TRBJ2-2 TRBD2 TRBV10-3 CAISEPRGAGELFF TGTGCCATCAGTGAGCCGCGGGGGGCTGGGGAGCTGTTTTTT
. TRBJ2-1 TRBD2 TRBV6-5 CASSKSGRPHNEQFF TGTGCCAGCAGTAAAAGCGGGAGACCCCACAATGAGCAGTTCTTC
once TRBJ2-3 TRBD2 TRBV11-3 CASSLHGGGVSDTQYF TGTGCCAGCAGCTTACATGGCGGGGGGGTCAGCGATACGCAGTATTTT
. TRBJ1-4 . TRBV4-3 CASSQGGLGHLFF TGCGCCAGCAGCCAAGGGGGACTCGGACATCTGTTTTTT
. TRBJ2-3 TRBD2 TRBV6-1 CATSEGAGDSDTQYF TGTGCCACCAGCGAGGGAGCGGGGGACTCAGATACGCAGTATTTT
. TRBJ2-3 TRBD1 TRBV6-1 CASSEGQGADTQYF TGTGCCAGCAGTGAAGGACAGGGGGCAGATACGCAGTATTTT
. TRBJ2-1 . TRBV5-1 CASSPLGGPTGRYNEQFF TGCGCCAGCAGCCCCCTCGGGGGGCCGACGGGTCGGTACAATGAGCAGTTCTTC
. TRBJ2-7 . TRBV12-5 CASGLTRASYEQYF TGTGCTAGTGGTTTGACCAGGGCATCGTACGAGCAGTACTTC